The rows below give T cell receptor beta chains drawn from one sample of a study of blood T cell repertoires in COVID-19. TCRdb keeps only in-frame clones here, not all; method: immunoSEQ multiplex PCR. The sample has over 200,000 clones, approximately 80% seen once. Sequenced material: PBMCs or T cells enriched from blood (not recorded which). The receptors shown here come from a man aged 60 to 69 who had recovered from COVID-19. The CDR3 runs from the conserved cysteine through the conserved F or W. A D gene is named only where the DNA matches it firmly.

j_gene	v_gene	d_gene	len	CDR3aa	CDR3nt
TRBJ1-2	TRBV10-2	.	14	CASSVSQGARGYTF	TGCGCCAGCAGTGTTTCTCAAGGGGCGCGAGGCTACACCTTC
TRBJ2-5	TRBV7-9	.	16	CASSLVVARGGETQYF	TGTGCCAGCAGCTTAGTGGTTGCCCGCGGAGGGGAGACCCAGTACTTC
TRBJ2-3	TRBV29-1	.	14	CSVEATIATDTQYF	TGCAGCGTTGAGGCGACAATTGCCACAGATACGCAGTATTTT
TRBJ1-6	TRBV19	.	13	CASSTGRNSPLHF	TGTGCCAGTAGTACAGGGAGGAACTCACCCCTCCACTTT
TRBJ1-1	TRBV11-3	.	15	CASSLRRPGGAEAFF	TGTGCCAGCAGCTTACGGCGCCCTGGAGGGGCTGAAGCTTTCTTT
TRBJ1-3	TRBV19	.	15	CASSILQSSGNTIYF	TGTGCCAGTAGTATCCTACAGAGCTCTGGAAACACCATATATTTT
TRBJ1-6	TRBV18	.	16	CASSLQGKAYNSPLHF	TGTGCCAGCTCGTTACAGGGAAAAGCCTATAATTCACCCCTCCACTTT
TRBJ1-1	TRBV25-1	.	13	CASSEYVSTEAFF	TGTGCCAGCAGTGAATACGTCAGCACTGAAGCTTTCTTT
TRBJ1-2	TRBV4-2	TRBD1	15	CASSHSLGGQGDYTF	TGTGCCAGCAGCCATTCTTTGGGAGGACAGGGGGACTACACCTTC
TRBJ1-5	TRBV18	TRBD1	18	CASSPEARDSYSNQPQHF	TGTGCCAGCTCACCTGAGGCCCGGGACAGTTATAGCAATCAGCCCCAGCATTTT
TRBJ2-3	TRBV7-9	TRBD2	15	CASRNSGGAGDTQYF	TGTGCCAGCAGGAATAGCGGGGGGGCAGGGGATACGCAGTATTTT